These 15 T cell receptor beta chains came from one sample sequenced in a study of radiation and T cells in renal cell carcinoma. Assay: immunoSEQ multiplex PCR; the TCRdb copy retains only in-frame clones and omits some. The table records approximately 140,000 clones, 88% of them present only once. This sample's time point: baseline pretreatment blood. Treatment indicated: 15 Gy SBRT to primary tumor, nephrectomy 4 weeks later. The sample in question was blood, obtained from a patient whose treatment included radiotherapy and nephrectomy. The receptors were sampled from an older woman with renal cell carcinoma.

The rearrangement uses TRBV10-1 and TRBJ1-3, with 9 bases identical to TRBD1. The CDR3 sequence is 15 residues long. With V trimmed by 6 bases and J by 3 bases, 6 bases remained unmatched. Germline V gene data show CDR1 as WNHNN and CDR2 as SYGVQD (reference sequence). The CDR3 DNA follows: TGCGCCAGCAGCCGGGGACAGGGAGGTGGAAACACCATATATTTT. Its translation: CASSRGQGGGNTIYF.

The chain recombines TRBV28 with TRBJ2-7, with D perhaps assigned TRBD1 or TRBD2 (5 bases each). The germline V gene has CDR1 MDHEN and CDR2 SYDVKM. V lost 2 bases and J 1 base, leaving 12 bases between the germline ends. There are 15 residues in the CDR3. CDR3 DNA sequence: TGTGCCAGCAGTTTAGAGGGTCAGGGTTCCTACGAGCAGTACTTC. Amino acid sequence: CASSLEGQGSYEQYF.

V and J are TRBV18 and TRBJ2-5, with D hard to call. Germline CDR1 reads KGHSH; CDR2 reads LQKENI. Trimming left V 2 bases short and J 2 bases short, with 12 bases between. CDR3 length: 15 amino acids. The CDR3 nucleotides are TGTGCCAGCTCACCAAGGTTAGGACCTCAAGAGACCCAGTACTTC. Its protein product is CASSPRLGPQETQYF.

Here the CDR3 DNA reads TGTGCCAGCACCATGGCGGGGACCTACGAGCAGTACTTC. This codes for CASTMAGTYEQYF. The J gene is TRBJ2-7, the V gene TRBV27; the D gene is possibly TRBD2 (6 bases). V was trimmed by 7 bases and J by 2 bases, leaving 12 bases between them. Germline V gives CDR1 MNHEY, CDR2 SMNVEV (reference sequence). The CDR3 runs 13 residues.

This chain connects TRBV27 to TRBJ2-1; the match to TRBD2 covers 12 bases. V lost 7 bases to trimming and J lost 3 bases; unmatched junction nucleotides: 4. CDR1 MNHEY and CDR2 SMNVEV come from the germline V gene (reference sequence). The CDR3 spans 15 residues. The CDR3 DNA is TGTGCCAGCACGTTGACTAGCGGGGGCTACAATGAGCAGTTCTTC. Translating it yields CASTLTSGGYNEQFF.

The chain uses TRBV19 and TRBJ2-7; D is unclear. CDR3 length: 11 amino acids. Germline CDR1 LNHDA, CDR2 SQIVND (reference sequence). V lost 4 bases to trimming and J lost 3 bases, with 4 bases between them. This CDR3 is CASSTDYEQYF. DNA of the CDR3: TGTGCCAGTAGTACGGACTACGAGCAGTACTTC.

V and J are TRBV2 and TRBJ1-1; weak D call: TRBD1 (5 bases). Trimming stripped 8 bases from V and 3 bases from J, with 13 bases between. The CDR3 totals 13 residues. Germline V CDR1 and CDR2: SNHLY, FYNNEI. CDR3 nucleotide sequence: TGTGCCAGCGGGAAGGAGGGGTACACTGAAGCTTTCTTT. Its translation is CASGKEGYTEAFF.

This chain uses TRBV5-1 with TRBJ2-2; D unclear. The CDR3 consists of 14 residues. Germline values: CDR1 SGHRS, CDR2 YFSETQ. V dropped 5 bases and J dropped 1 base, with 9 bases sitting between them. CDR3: CASSFFRNTGELFF. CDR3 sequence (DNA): TGCGCCAGCAGTTTCTTCCGGAACACCGGGGAGCTGTTTTTT.

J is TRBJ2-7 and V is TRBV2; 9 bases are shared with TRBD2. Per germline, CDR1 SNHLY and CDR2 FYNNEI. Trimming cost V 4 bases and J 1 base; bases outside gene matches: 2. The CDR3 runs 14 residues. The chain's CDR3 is CASSALAGSYEQYF. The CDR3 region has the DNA TGTGCCAGCAGTGCACTAGCGGGTTCCTACGAGCAGTACTTC.

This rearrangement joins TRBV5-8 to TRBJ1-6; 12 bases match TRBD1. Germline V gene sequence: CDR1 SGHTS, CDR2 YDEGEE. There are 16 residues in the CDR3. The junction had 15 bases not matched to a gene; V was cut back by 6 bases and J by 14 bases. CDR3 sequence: CASNSNPGQGARTLHF. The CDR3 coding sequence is TGTGCCAGCAACTCGAATCCGGGACAGGGGGCGCGTACCCTCCACTTT.

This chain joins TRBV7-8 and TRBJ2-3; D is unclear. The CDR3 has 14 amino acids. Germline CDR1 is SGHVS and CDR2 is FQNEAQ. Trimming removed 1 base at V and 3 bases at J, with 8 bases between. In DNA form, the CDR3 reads TGTGCCAGCAGCTTAGAAACCAGGACAGATACGCAGTATTTT. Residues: CASSLETRTDTQYF.

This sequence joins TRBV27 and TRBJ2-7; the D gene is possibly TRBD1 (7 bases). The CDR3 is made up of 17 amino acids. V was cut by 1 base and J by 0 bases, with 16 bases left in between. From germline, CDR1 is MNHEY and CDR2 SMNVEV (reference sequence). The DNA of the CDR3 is TGTGCCAGCAGTTTATTTGGGCAGGGGGGCCCCTCCTACGAGCAGTACTTC. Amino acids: CASSLFGQGGPSYEQYF.

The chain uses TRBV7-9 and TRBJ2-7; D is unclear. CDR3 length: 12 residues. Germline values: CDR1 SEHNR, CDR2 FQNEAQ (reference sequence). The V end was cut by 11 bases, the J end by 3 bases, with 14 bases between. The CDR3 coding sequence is TGTGCCTGCCCCCCGTTCCACTACGAGCAGTACTTC. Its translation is CACPPFHYEQYF.

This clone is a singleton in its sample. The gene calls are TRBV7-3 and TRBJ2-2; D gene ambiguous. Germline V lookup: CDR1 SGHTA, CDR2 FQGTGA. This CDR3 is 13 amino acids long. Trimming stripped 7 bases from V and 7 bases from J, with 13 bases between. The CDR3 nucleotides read TGTGCCAGCACCCCGGTCACTGGCGGGGAGCTGTTTTTT. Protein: CASTPVTGGELFF. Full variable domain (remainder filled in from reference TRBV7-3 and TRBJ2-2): GAGVSQTPSNKVTEKGKYVELRCDPISGHTALYWYRQSLGQGPEFLIYFQGTGAADDSGLPNDRFFAVRPEGSVSTLKIQRTERGDSAVYLCASTPVTGGELFFGEGSRLTVL.

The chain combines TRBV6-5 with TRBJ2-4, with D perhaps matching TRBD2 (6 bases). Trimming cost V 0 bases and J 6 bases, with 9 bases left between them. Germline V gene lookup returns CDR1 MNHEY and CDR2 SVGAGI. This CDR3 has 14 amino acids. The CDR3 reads CASSYSGGLNIQYF. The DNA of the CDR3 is TGTGCCAGCAGTTACTCCGGGGGTCTAAACATTCAGTACTTC.